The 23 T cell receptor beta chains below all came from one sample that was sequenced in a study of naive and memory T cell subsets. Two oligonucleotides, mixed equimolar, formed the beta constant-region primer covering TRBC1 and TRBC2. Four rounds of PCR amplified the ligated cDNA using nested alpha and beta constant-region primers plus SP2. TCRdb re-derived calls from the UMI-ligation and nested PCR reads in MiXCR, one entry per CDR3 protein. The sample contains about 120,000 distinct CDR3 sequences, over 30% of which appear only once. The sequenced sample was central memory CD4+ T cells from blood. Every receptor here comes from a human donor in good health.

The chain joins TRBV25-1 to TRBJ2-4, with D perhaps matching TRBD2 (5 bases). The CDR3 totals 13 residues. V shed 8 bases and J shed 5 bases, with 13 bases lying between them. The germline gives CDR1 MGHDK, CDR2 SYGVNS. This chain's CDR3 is CASLARVENIQYF. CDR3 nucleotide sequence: TGTGCCAGCCTGGCGAGGGTGGAAAACATTCAGTACTTC.

The CDR3 loop reads CASSLSAGAAQPQHF. The CDR3 bases are TGTGCCAGCAGCTTATCCGCAGGGGCCGCTCAGCCCCAGCATTTT. The chain combines TRBV7-9 with TRBJ1-5; perhaps TRBD1 as D (6 bases). CDR1 SEHNR and CDR2 FQNEAQ come from the germline V gene (reference sequence). The CDR3 is made up of 15 amino acids. V was trimmed by 2 bases and J by 6 bases, leaving 14 bases between them. Looking up the rest from reference TRBV7-9 and TRBJ1-5 gives the full variable domain: DTGVSQNPRHKITKRGQNVTFRCDPISEHNRLYWYRQTLGQGPEFLTYFQNEAQLEKSRLLSDRFSAERPKGSFSTLEIQRTEQGDSAMYLCASSLSAGAAQPQHFGDGTRLSIL.

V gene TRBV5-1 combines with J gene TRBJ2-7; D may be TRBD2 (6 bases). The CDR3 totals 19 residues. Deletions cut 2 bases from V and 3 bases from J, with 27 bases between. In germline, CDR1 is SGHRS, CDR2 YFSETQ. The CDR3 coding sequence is TGCGCCAGCAGCTTCTTGGGGCTAGCGAAGGAAGGGCGGAACTACGAGCAGTACTTC. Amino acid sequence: CASSFLGLAKEGRNYEQYF. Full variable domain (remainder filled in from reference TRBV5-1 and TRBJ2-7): KAGVTQTPRYLIKTRGQQVTLSCSPISGHRSVSWYQQTPGQGLQFLFEYFSETQRNKGNFPGRFSGRQFSNSRSEMNVSTLELGDSALYLCASSFLGLAKEGRNYEQYFGPGTRLTVT.

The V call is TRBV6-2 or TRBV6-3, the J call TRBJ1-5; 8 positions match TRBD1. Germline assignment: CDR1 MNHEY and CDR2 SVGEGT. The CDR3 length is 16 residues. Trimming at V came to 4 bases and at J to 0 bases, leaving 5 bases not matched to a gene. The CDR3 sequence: CASSFDRGSSNQPQHF. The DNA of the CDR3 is TGTGCCAGCAGTTTCGACAGGGGTAGTAGCAATCAGCCCCAGCATTTT.

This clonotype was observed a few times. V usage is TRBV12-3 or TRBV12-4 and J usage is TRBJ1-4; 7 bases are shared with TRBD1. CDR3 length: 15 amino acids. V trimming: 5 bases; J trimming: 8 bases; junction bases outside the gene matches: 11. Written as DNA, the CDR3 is TGTGCCAGCAGTCTAACCCCGGGACAGCCAGAAAAACTGTTTTTT. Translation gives CASSLTPGQPEKLFF.

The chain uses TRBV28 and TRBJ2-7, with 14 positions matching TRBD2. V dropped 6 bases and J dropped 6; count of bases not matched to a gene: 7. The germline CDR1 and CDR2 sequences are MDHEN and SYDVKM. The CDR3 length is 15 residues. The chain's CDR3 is CASSHGTSGSSEQYF. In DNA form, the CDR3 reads TGTGCCAGCAGCCATGGGACTAGCGGGAGCTCCGAGCAGTACTTC.

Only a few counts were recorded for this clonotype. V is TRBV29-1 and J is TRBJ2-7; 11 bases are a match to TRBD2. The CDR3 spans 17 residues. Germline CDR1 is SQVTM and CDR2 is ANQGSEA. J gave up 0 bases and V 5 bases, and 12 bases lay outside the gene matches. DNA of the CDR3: TGCAGCGTTAGTCGCCTAGCGGGAGGCATGAGCTCCTACGAGCAGTACTTC. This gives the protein CSVSRLAGGMSSYEQYF.

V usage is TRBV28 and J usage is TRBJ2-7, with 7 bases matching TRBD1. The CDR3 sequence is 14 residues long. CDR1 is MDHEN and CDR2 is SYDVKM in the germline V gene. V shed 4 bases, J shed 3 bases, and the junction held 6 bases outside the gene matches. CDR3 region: CASSSPGTVYEQYF. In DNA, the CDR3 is TGTGCCAGCAGTTCTCCCGGGACAGTCTACGAGCAGTACTTC.

The CDR3 DNA reads as TGTGCCAGCAGTTTACGACTAGCGGGAGGCCCCTACAATGAGCAGTTCTTC. Its translation: CASSLRLAGGPYNEQFF. This sequence joins TRBV28 and TRBJ2-1, with 13 positions matching TRBD2. CDR3 length: 17 residues. Germline values: CDR1 MDHEN, CDR2 SYDVKM. The trim removed 2 bases at V and 2 bases at J, leaving 3 bases unmatched. Based on the CDR3 plus reference TRBV28 and TRBJ2-1, the full variable domain is DVKVTQSSRYLVKRTGEKVFLECVQDMDHENMFWYRQDPGLGLRLIYFSYDVKMKEKGDIPEGYSVSREKKERFSLILESASTNQTSMYLCASSLRLAGGPYNEQFFGPGTRLTVL.

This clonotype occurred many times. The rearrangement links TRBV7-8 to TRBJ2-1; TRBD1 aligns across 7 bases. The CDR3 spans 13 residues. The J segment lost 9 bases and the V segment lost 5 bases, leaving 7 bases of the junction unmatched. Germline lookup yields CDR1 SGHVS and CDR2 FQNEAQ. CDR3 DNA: TGTGCCAGCAGCCCAACAGGGGCAAGTGAGCAGTTCTTC. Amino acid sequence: CASSPTGASEQFF. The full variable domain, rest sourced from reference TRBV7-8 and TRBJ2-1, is GAGVSQSPRYKVAKRGQDVALRCDPISGHVSLFWYQQALGQGPEFLTYFQNEAQLDKSGLPSDRFFAERPEGSVSTLKIQRTQQEDSAVYLCASSPTGASEQFFGPGTRLTVL.

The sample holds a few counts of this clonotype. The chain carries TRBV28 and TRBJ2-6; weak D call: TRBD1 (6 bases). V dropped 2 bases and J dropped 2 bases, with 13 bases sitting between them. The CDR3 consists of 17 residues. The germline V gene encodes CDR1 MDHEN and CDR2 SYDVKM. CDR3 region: CASSLRQGFAGANVLTF. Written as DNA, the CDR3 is TGTGCCAGCAGTTTACGGCAGGGGTTCGCTGGGGCCAACGTCCTGACTTTC. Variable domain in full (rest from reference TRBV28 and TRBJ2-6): DVKVTQSSRYLVKRTGEKVFLECVQDMDHENMFWYRQDPGLGLRLIYFSYDVKMKEKGDIPEGYSVSREKKERFSLILESASTNQTSMYLCASSLRQGFAGANVLTFGAGSRLTVL.

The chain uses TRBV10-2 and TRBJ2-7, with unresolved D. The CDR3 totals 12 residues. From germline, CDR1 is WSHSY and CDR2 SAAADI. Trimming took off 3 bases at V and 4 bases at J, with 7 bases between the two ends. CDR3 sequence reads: CASSDRSYEQYF. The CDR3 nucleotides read TGCGCCAGCAGTGACAGGTCTTACGAGCAGTACTTC.

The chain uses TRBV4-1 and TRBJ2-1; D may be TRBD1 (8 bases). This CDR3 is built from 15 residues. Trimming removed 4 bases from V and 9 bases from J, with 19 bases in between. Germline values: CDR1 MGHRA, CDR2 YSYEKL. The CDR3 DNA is TGCGCCAGCAGCCTCCTAGGACAGGGAGGGGGTGAGCAGTTCTTC. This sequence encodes CASSLLGQGGGEQFF.

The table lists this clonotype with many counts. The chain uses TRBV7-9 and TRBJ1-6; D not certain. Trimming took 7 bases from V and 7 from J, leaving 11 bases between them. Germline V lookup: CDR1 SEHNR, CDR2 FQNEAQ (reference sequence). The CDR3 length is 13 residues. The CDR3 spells CASIRTGNSPLHF. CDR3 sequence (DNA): TGTGCCAGCATCCGGACGGGGAATTCACCCCTCCACTTT.

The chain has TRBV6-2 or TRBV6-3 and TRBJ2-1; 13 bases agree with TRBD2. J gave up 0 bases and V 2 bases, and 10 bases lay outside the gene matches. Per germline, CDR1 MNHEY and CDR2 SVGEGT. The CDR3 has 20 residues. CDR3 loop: CASSYRKGLAGVHSYNEQFF. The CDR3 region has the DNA TGTGCCAGCAGTTACCGGAAAGGACTAGCGGGGGTCCACTCCTACAATGAGCAGTTCTTC.

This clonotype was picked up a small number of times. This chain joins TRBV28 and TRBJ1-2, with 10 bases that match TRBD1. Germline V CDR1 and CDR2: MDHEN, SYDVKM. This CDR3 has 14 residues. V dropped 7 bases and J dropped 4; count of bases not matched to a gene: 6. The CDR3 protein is CASTRTGGIYGYTF. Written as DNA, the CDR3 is TGTGCCAGCACCCGGACAGGGGGGATCTATGGCTACACCTTC.

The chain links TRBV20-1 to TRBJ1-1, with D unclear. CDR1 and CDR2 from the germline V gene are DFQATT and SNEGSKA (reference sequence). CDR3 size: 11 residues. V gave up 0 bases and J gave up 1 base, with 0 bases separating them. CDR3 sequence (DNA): TGCAGTGCTAGAGAGAACACTGAAGCTTTCTTT. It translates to CSARENTEAFF.

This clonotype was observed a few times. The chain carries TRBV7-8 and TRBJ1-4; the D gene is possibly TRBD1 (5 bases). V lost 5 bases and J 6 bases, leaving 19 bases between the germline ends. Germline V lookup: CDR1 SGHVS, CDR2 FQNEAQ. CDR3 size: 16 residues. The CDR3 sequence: CASSPRGVGAHEKLFF. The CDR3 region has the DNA TGTGCCAGCAGCCCGCGGGGGGTTGGGGCGCATGAAAAACTGTTTTTT.

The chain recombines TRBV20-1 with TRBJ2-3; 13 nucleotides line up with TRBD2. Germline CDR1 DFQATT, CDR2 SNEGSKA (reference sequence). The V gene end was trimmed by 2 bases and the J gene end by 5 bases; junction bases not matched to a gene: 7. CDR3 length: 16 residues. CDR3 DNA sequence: TGCAGTGCTAGAAAGGGACTAGCGGGACCGATAGATACGCAGTATTTT. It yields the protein CSARKGLAGPIDTQYF.

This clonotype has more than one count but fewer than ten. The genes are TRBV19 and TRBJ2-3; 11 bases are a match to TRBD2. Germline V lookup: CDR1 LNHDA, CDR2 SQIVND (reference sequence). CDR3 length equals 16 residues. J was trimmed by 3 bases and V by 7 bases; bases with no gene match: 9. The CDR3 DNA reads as TGTGCCAGTAAACCTCTAGCGGGAGGTCGGACAGATACGCAGTATTTT. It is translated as CASKPLAGGRTDTQYF.

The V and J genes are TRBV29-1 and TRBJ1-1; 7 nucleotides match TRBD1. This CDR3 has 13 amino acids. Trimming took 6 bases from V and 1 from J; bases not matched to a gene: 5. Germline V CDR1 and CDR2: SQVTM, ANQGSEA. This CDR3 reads CSVVRDRNTEAFF. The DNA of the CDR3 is TGCAGCGTAGTCCGGGACAGGAACACTGAAGCTTTCTTT.

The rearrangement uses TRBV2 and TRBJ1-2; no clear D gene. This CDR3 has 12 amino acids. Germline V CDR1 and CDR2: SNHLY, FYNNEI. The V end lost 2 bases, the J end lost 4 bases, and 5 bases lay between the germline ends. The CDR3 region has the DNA TGTGCCAGCAGTGAATATGTCTATGGCTACACCTTC. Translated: CASSEYVYGYTF.

The CDR3 coding sequence is TGTGCCACCAGCAGAGACCTTAAGGCAGGGGGCCTTGAGCAGTTCTTC. This encodes CATSRDLKAGGLEQFF. The V call is TRBV15, the J call TRBJ2-1; 8 nucleotides line up with TRBD1. Germline V gene sequence: CDR1 LNHNV, CDR2 YYDKDF (reference sequence). V was clipped by 0 bases and J by 9 bases; unmatched bases: 10. This CDR3 comprises 16 residues.